One and the same sample provided the 4 T cell receptor beta chains below, sequenced in a study of patients and donors after allogeneic stem cell transplantation. TCRdb fed the RT-PCR reads into MiXCR, producing one record per CDR3 protein. Of roughly 880,000 distinct CDR3 sequences in the sample, roughly 18% were seen once. The sequencing input was blood, either unsorted or a sorted T cell fraction (not recorded which). The origin of the receptors is a human donor who was either an allogeneic HSCT recipient or a stem cell or donor lymphocyte infusion donor (not recorded which). It is not recorded whose cells these are; they may come from a transplant donor.

This clonotype was seen only a few times. The chain couples TRBV20-1 to TRBJ2-7, with 12 bases lining up with TRBD2. The CDR3 spans 14 residues. The germline V gene has CDR1 DFQATT and CDR2 SNEGSKA (reference sequence). Unmatched junction bases numbered 6, after V lost 5 bases and J lost 4 bases. In nucleotides, the CDR3 is TGCAGTGCTGGAAGACTAGCGGGAGATTACGAGCAGTACTTC. Amino acid sequence: CSAGRLAGDYEQYF.

This clonotype was seen a few times. The gene calls are TRBV12-3 or TRBV12-4 and TRBJ2-7; D is ambiguous. V was trimmed by 4 bases and J by 3 bases, leaving 16 bases between them. The CDR3 length is 15 residues. CDR3 sequence: CASSSRADGRYEQYF. The CDR3 DNA is TGTGCCAGCAGTTCCAGAGCCGACGGACGCTACGAGCAGTACTTC.

This clonotype was observed a handful of times. The chain couples TRBV12-3 or TRBV12-4 to TRBJ1-2, with D possibly TRBD1 on 5 matching bases. Trimming removed 6 bases from V and 0 bases from J, with 8 bases in between. The CDR3 loop spans 13 amino acids. CDR3 in DNA: TGTGCCAGCAGCGGGGGGACTAACTATGGCTACACCTTC. Translating it yields CASSGGTNYGYTF.

This clonotype was seen a handful of times. The chain combines TRBV9 with TRBJ2-3; D not resolved. Deletions cut 0 bases from V and 6 bases from J, with 8 bases between. The CDR3 loop spans 13 amino acids. Germline CDR1 SGDLS, CDR2 YYNGEE. The CDR3 sequence is CASSVAARDTQYF. The CDR3 nucleotides read TGTGCCAGCAGCGTAGCGGCTAGGGATACGCAGTATTTT.